This T cell receptor beta chain was observed in a study of preoperative IRX-2 immunotherapy in early breast cancer. Sample treatment: preoperative locoregional IRX-2 cytokine immunotherapy. Trimming removed 6 bases from V and 4 bases from J; junction bases left unmatched: 14. The CDR3 loop spans 18 amino acids. Clones were read by immunoSEQ multiplex PCR, and TCRdb kept only the in-frame ones, dropping some. This table has about 7,700 clones, about 84% appearing once. This clone has just one count. The input for sequencing was tumor tissue, taken after IRX-2 immunotherapy. This TCR came from a human donor with breast cancer. The chain combines TRBV23-1 with TRBJ2-2; 10 bases are shared with TRBD2. TRBV23-1 is known as an ORF, though its function is uncertain. The CDR3 bases are TGCGCCAGCAGCTTGGAAAGAGGTAGCGGGGGGTTCACCGGGGAGCTGTTTTTT. Amino acids: CASSLERGSGGFTGELFF.